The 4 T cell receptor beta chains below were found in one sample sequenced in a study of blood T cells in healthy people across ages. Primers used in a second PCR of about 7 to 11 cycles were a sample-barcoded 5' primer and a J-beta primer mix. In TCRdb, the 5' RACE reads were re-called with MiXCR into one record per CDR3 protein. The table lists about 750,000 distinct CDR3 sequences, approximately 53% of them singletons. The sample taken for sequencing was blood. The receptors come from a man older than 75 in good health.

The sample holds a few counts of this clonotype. For the CDR3, the DNA is TGTGCCAGCAGCCCCGGGGGGACCGAGCAGTACTTC. This sequence encodes CASSPGGTEQYF. The chain has TRBV3-1 and TRBJ2-4; TRBD2 aligns across 7 bases. The DNA end lines up better with TRBJ2-7; the J call may be wrong. CDR1 and CDR2 (germline): LGHDT, YNNKEL (reference sequence). The CDR3 has 12 residues.

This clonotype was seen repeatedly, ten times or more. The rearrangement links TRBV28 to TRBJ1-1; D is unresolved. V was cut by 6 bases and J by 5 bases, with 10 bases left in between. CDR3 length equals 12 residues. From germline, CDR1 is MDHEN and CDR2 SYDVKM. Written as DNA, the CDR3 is TGTGCCAGCAGCTTAGTGGGGACTGAAGCTTTCTTT. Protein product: CASSLVGTEAFF.

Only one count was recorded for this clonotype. The CDR3 region has the DNA TGTGCCAGCAGCTTAGAGGTCTGGGGGCGCGTATACGAGCAGTACTTC. Translating gives CASSLEVWGRVYEQYF. This chain joins TRBV11-2 and TRBJ2-7; a possible D gene is TRBD1 (6 bases). The V gene's germline CDR1 is SGHAT and CDR2 FQNNGV. The CDR3 contains 16 residues. V lost 0 bases and J 4 bases, leaving 16 bases between the germline ends. Drawing the rest from reference TRBV11-2 and TRBJ2-7, the complete variable domain is EAGVAQSPRYKIIEKRQSVAFWCNPISGHATLYWYQQILGQGPKLLIQFQNNGVVDDSQLPKDRFSAERLKGVDSTLKIQPAKLEDSAVYLCASSLEVWGRVYEQYFGPGTRLTVT.

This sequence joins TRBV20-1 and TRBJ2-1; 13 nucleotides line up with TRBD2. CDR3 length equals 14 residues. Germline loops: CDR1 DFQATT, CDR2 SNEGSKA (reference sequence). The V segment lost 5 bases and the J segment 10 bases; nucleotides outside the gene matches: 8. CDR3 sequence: CSAPGLAGDGEQFF. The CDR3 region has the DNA TGCAGTGCTCCCGGACTAGCGGGAGATGGCGAGCAGTTCTTC.